Listed here is a single TCR beta chain. The antigen remains undetermined. The data belong to a study of cytomegalovirus exposure and HLA in healthy donors. The PCR used 60 Vbeta and 13 Jbeta primers. As originally analysed: An analysis that came later counted 80 million or so unique TCR beta chains, around 12 million shared. The assay was immunoSEQ multiplex PCR, and TCRdb's table has in-frame clones only and misses some. D and trimming were read from the DNA, whereas the V and J calls and clone size are those reported in that table. There are around 94,000 clones in the sample; around three fifths occur only once, and about 3.8% lies in the top ten. Study results and caveats: A link between a missense DCLRE1C variant and TCR beta V- and J-gene trimming emerged from a later analysis. Within a later analysis, the majority of CMV-associated TCR beta chains appeared HLA-restricted. Among the most significant clusters, several appeared linked to common viral pathogens in a later analysis.

Germline trimming cut 4 bases from V and 2 bases from J; bases unmatched to any gene: 4. This CDR3 contains 14 residues. Germline-derived CDR1 and CDR2 are SQVTM and ANQGSEA. The V and J genes are TRBV29-1 and TRBJ2-5, with 10 positions matching TRBD1. This clonotype was sampled from a man younger than 45 in good health and CMV-seronegative. Source material: PBMCs. CDR3 region: CSVGGQGGQETQYF. CDR3 DNA sequence: TGCAGCGTTGGTGGACAGGGGGGGCAAGAGACCCAGTACTTC.